Sequencing of this TCR beta chain was carried out in a study of regulatory T cells in long-lasting Graves disease. In building TCR beta libraries, iRepertoire HTBI primers were used together with Arm-PCR of CDR3 regions. TCRdb independently ran MiXCR on the multiplex PCR reads; one entry per CDR3 protein. The sample yields 400,000 to 600,000 distinct CDR3 sequences, 20% to 25% seen once. From germline, CDR1 is PRHDT and CDR2 FYEKMQ (reference sequence). This CDR3 region has 14 residues. V shed 4 bases and J 4 bases; nucleotides not matched to a gene: 5. Regarding this clonotype: The antigen is not known.

Time point reported: persistent/refractory GD, antithyroid drugs over 5 years with positive TRAb. PBMCs were the source of the RNA used for TCR sequencing. Study-level points and caveats: TCR diversity was lower in persistent than newly diagnosed Graves' disease. TRBV28 was favored in persistent disease, as were TRBJ1-2 and TRBJ2-5.

The TCR was taken from a female donor with Graves disease. The chain uses TRBV13 and TRBJ2-7; 9 bases map to TRBD2. Sequenced material: peripheral blood mononuclear cells (PBMCs), taken when the disease was refractory, from a patient treated with antithyroid drugs. The CDR3: CASSSGLALYEQYF. CDR3 nucleotide sequence: TGTGCCAGCAGCTCGGGACTAGCCCTGTACGAGCAGTACTTC.